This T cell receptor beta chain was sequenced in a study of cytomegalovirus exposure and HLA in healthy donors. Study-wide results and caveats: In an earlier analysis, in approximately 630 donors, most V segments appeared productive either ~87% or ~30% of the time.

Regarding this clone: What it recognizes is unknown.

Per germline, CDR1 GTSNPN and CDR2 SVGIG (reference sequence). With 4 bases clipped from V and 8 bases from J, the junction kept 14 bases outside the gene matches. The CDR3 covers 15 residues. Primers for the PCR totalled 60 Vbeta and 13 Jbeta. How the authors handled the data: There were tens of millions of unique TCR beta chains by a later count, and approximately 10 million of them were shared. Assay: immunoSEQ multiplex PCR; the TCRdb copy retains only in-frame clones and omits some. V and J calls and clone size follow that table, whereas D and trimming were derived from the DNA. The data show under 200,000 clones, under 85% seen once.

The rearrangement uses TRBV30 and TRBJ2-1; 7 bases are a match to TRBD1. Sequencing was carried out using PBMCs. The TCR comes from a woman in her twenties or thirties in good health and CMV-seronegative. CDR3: CAWTRKGDSSDEQFF. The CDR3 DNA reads TGTGCCTGGACCCGCAAGGGGGACAGCTCCGATGAGCAGTTCTTC.